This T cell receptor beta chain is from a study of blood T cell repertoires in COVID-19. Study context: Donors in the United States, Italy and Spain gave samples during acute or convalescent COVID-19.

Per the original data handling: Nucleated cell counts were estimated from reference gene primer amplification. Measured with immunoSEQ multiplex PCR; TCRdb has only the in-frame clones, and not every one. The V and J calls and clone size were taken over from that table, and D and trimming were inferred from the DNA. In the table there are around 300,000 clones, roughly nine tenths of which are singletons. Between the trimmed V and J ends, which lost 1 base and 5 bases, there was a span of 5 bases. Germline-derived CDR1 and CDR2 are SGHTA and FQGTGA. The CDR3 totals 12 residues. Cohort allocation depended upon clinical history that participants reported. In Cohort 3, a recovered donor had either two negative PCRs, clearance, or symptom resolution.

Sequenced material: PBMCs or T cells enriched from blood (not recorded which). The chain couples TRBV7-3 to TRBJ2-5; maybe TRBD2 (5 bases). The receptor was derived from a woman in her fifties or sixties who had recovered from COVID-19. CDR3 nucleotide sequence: TGTGCCAGCAGCTTAAGCGGGGAGACCCAGTACTTC. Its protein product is CASSLSGETQYF.